This TCR beta chain was identified during a study of T-cell reconstitution after alpha-beta-depleted transplantation in children. The TCRbeta library was prepared with unique molecular identifiers. TCRdb re-analysed the PCR reads in MiXCR, keeping a single row per CDR3 protein. The top ten clones hold 6.3% of a sample with around 250,000 distinct CDR3 sequences, roughly 8% of them seen once. Overall study findings and caveats: At day 60, the high TCRbeta diversity found in some patients originated from recipient T cells and thymic progenitors that had survived. Several hundred expanded graft clones reportedly were the source of alpha-beta T cells about two months after transplant. It was newly produced T cells that mostly accounted for T-cell counts and diversity one year after transplant.

This clonotype was observed at least ten times. The antigen is unknown. This CDR3 is 13 amino acids long. Germline CDR1 is MNHEY and CDR2 is SVGAGI. With 2 bases removed from V and 6 bases from J, the gap between germline ends came to 11 bases. The TCR was taken from a male patient younger than 18 who had a stem cell transplant for acute lymphoblastic leukemia, so the T cells may come from the graft donor. The specimen was PBMCs, mostly from graft donor cells, collected 180 days after TCRalphabeta/CD19-depleted stem cell transplant. The chain couples TRBV6-5 to TRBJ2-7; D is unresolved. The CDR3: CASSYNSGTEQYF. The CDR3 region has the DNA TGTGCCAGCAGTTACAACTCCGGTACCGAGCAGTACTTC.